This is a list of T cell receptor beta chains from one sample in a study of immune evolution from preneoplasia to lung adenocarcinoma. Data came from immunoSEQ multiplex PCR; TCRdb stores just in-frame clones and leaves some out. Of around 39,000 clones listed, roughly four fifths were seen once; the top ten hold roughly 6.1%. The sequenced sample was FFPE invasive lung adenocarcinoma tissue. These receptors came from a person aged 55-75 years with lung adenocarcinoma. Each CDR3 is given with its conserved first and last residue. Each record gives: clone size, V gene, J gene, D gene, CDR3 protein, CDR3 DNA. A D gene is named only where the DNA matches it firmly. A row's size may be missing; if present it is once, few, many or a size class.

medium-sized,TRBV5-1,TRBJ2-1,.,CASSLARPDDRQFF,TGCGCCAGCAGCTTGGCCAGGCCAGATGATAGGCAGTTCTTC
.,TRBV18,TRBJ1-1,.,CASSPGIDRNTEAFF,TGTGCCAGCTCACCGGGGATCGACAGGAACACTGAAGCTTTCTTT
few,TRBV7-9,TRBJ2-2,.,CASRDGTGELFF,TGTGCCAGCCGGGACGGGACCGGGGAGCTGTTTTTT
once,TRBV6-6,TRBJ2-3,TRBD2,CASSLRTSGRDTQYF,TGTGCCAGCAGTTTACGGACTAGCGGGAGGGATACGCAGTATTTT
.,TRBV19,TRBJ2-1,.,CASSIGGYNEQFF,TGTGCCAGTAGTATAGGAGGCTACAATGAGCAGTTCTTC
.,TRBV11-3,TRBJ2-1,TRBD2,CASSLALAGQDEQFF,TGTGCCAGCAGCTTAGCACTAGCGGGACAGGATGAGCAGTTCTTC
.,TRBV5-1,TRBJ2-7,TRBD1,CASSPRDPGQGKYEQYF,TGCGCCAGCAGCCCCCGTGACCCGGGACAGGGGAAGTACGAGCAGTACTTC
.,TRBV2,TRBJ1-1,.,CASMLDSNTEAFF,TGTGCCAGCATGCTGGACTCGAACACTGAAGCTTTCTTT
.,TRBV7-2,TRBJ1-5,.,CASSLVLNQPQHF,TGTGCCAGCAGCTTAGTCCTCAATCAGCCCCAGCATTTT
few,TRBV29-1,TRBJ2-2,.,CSARPTDTGELFF,TGCAGCGCCCGTCCCACCGACACCGGGGAGCTGTTTTTT
.,TRBV6-5,TRBJ2-2,.,CASRRQRGGGELFF,TGTGCCAGCAGGCGCCAACGGGGTGGCGGGGAGCTGTTTTTT
.,TRBV6-5,TRBJ1-1,TRBD1,CASRNRGRGNTEAFF,TGTGCCAGCAGGAACAGGGGCCGGGGGAACACTGAAGCTTTCTTT
.,TRBV2,TRBJ1-5,.,CASSEGQADNQPQHF,TGTGCCAGCAGTGAAGGCCAGGCGGATAATCAGCCCCAGCATTTT
.,TRBV25-1,TRBJ2-7,TRBD2,CASSEAGLAGGSFDEQYF,TGTGCCAGCAGTGAGGCAGGACTAGCGGGAGGGAGTTTCGACGAGCAGTACTTC
.,TRBV7-2,TRBJ2-7,.,CASSSPLIYEQYF,TGTGCCAGCAGCTCCCCCCTGATCTACGAGCAGTACTTC
.,TRBV21-1,TRBJ2-3,.,CASSKIPGTYSTDTQYF,TGTGCCAGCAGCAAAATCCCCGGGACATACAGCACAGATACGCAGTATTTT
once,TRBV19,TRBJ2-7,.,CASSPSGPYEQYF,TGTGCCAGTAGCCCCTCAGGGCCCTACGAGCAGTACTTC
.,TRBV11-3,TRBJ1-1,.,CASSTGEAFF,TGTGCCAGCAGCACGGGGGAAGCTTTCTTT
few,TRBV12-5,TRBJ2-3,TRBD2,CASGLGTSADTQYF,TGTGCTAGTGGTTTGGGAACTAGCGCCGATACGCAGTATTTT
.,TRBV9,TRBJ2-2,TRBD2,CASSVSGSIGGELFF,TGTGCCAGCAGCGTTAGCGGGAGCATCGGCGGGGAGCTGTTTTTT
few,TRBV11-3,TRBJ2-6,TRBD2,CASTRTSGSPGANVLTF,TGTGCCAGCACCCGGACTAGCGGGAGCCCTGGGGCCAACGTCCTGACTTTC
.,TRBV27,TRBJ2-1,TRBD2,CASRGGTSGPRGQFF,TGTGCCAGCAGAGGTGGGACTAGCGGGCCCCGGGGGCAGTTCTTC
few,TRBV5-1,TRBJ2-3,TRBD2,CASSLVAGVGDTQYF,TGCGCCAGCAGCTTGGTGGCGGGAGTAGGAGATACGCAGTATTTT
.,TRBV2,TRBJ2-1,TRBD1,CASSFWKDRGSRRADNEQFF,TGTGCCAGCAGTTTCTGGAAGGACAGGGGGTCTAGGCGCGCGGACAATGAGCAGTTCTTC
few,TRBV5-1,TRBJ2-3,TRBD1,CASSLETGGLTQYF,TGCGCCAGCAGCTTGGAGACAGGGGGACTTACGCAGTATTTT
.,TRBV7-9,TRBJ2-7,.,CASSFNTAYEQYF,TGTGCCAGCAGCTTCAACACCGCCTACGAGCAGTACTTC
.,TRBV28,TRBJ2-2,TRBD1,CASSPQGQGNTGELFF,TGTGCCAGCAGTCCCCAGGGACAGGGGAACACCGGGGAGCTGTTTTTT
.,TRBV9,TRBJ2-2,TRBD1,CASSAAGTGGYTGELFF,TGTGCCAGCAGCGCCGCCGGGACAGGGGGATACACCGGGGAGCTGTTTTTT
.,TRBV5-1,TRBJ2-5,.,CASSFQGGETQYF,TGCGCCAGCAGCTTTCAGGGGGGAGAGACCCAGTACTTC
.,TRBV27,TRBJ2-6,.,CASSPGRFSGANVLTF,TGTGCCAGCAGTCCGGGACGATTCTCTGGGGCCAACGTCCTGACTTTC
.,TRBV6-6,TRBJ2-4,.,CASSYGVPPIQYF,TGTGCCAGCAGTTACGGTGTCCCCCCCATTCAGTACTTC
once,TRBV11-3,TRBJ2-5,TRBD1,CASSASWTGGGETQYF,TGTGCCAGCAGCGCGTCCTGGACAGGGGGCGGAGAGACCCAGTACTTC
.,TRBV7-2,TRBJ1-4,.,CASSTYTATNEKLFF,TGTGCCAGCAGCACCTACACAGCAACTAATGAAAAACTGTTTTTT
.,TRBV12-5,TRBJ1-5,.,CASGLGTGVRPQHF,TGTGCTAGTGGTTTGGGTACGGGGGTGAGGCCCCAGCATTTT
.,TRBV2,TRBJ2-1,TRBD2,CASSARSGSSYNEQFF,TGTGCCAGCAGTGCCAGAAGCGGGAGCTCCTACAATGAGCAGTTCTTC
.,TRBV5-4,TRBJ2-3,.,CASSSDPDTQYF,TGTGCCAGCAGCTCCGATCCAGATACGCAGTATTTT
once,TRBV4-1,TRBJ1-2,.,CASSQTPGHPNYGYTF,TGCGCCAGCAGCCAAACTCCAGGACACCCAAACTATGGCTACACCTTC
.,TRBV2,TRBJ1-4,.,CASRAGGLQNEKLFF,TGTGCCAGCAGGGCCGGCGGCCTGCAAAATGAAAAACTGTTTTTT
.,TRBV11-2,TRBJ2-7,TRBD2,CASSSQSGREYEQYF,TGTGCCAGCAGCTCCCAGTCGGGGAGGGAATACGAGCAGTACTTC
.,TRBV9,TRBJ1-5,TRBD1,CASSVTGAQPQHF,TGTGCCAGCAGCGTGACAGGGGCTCAGCCCCAGCATTTT
.,TRBV19,TRBJ2-1,TRBD2,CASSIDGPGLAGAGRQFF,TGTGCCAGTAGTATAGATGGGCCGGGACTAGCGGGAGCAGGTAGGCAGTTCTTC
.,TRBV16,TRBJ2-7,.,CASSQSRGEQYF,TGTGCCAGCAGCCAGTCGAGAGGCGAGCAGTACTTC
once,TRBV28,TRBJ2-1,.,CASSLYRNEQFF,TGTGCCAGCAGTCTGTACAGGAATGAGCAGTTCTTC
few,TRBV18,TRBJ1-1,.,CASSPIGLRGENTEAFF,TGTGCCAGCTCACCAATTGGATTGAGGGGAGAGAACACTGAAGCTTTCTTT
.,TRBV4-3,TRBJ2-7,.,CASSQGRPGAYEQYF,TGCGCCAGCAGCCAAGGCAGGCCGGGGGCCTACGAGCAGTACTTC
.,TRBV2,TRBJ2-1,.,CASSDGSGNEQFF,TGTGCCAGCAGTGACGGGAGCGGGAATGAGCAGTTCTTC
.,TRBV29-1,TRBJ1-2,.,CSVEGERIYTF,TGCAGCGTTGAAGGAGAGAGAATCTACACCTTC
.,TRBV28,TRBJ1-5,TRBD1,CASRPGTGTNQPQHF,TGTGCCAGCAGGCCCGGGACAGGCACGAATCAGCCCCAGCATTTT
.,TRBV7-2,TRBJ1-2,.,CASSLTARGYGYTF,TGTGCCAGCAGCTTGACAGCCAGGGGCTATGGCTACACCTTC
.,TRBV18,TRBJ2-1,TRBD2,CASSPGTSGNYNEQFF,TGTGCCAGCTCACCTGGGACTAGCGGGAACTACAATGAGCAGTTCTTC
.,TRBV10-3,TRBJ2-2,.,CAISQASNTGELFF,TGTGCCATCAGCCAGGCCTCGAACACCGGGGAGCTGTTTTTT
.,TRBV7-9,TRBJ2-1,.,CASSSLPGSSWASGDEQFF,TGTGCCAGCAGCTCCCTTCCCGGGTCTTCTTGGGCGAGTGGGGATGAGCAGTTCTTC
.,TRBV2,TRBJ2-1,.,CASRTGSTKSEQFF,TGTGCCAGCCGGACCGGGAGCACTAAATCTGAGCAGTTCTTC
.,TRBV30,TRBJ1-3,.,CAWSKPGSYSGNTIYF,TGTGCCTGGAGCAAACCGGGATCTTACTCTGGAAACACCATATATTTT